Following are 18 T cell receptor beta chains from one sample sequenced in a study of Ad26.COV2.S vaccination and SARS-CoV-2 variants. The method was immunoSEQ multiplex PCR; TCRdb's version includes in-frame clones alone and lacks a portion of them. This sample yields about half a million clones, of which about 88% are seen a single time; 1.5% to 2% belongs to the top ten. The treatment here: roughly 20 received Ad26.COV2.S at low or high dose, single or two shots; several received placebo; per-sample allocation not given. Samples were taken on day 63 after the first vaccine or placebo injection. The starting material was peripheral blood, obtained in a trial of Ad26.COV2.S vaccine versus placebo. These TCRs come from a person aged 18-65 years who received the Ad26.COV2.S COVID-19 vaccine or a placebo.

In this sample, this clone turned up once. The J gene is TRBJ1-6, the V gene TRBV3-1 (or the pseudogene TRBV3-2); D call uncertain. Per germline, CDR1 LGHDT and CDR2 YNNKEL (reference sequence). V was clipped by 4 bases and J by 7 bases, with 17 bases between them. CDR3 length equals 16 residues. The CDR3, as DNA: TGTGCCAGCAGCCCTGGGCGAGTCGGGTTAAATTCACCCCTCCACTTT. This codes for CASSPGRVGLNSPLHF.

This clone appeared once. The chain has TRBV7-3 and TRBJ2-2, with D uncertain. CDR1 is SGHTA, CDR2 FQGTGA, per germline. The V end lost 1 base, the J end lost 6 bases, and 3 bases lay between the germline ends. The CDR3 has 12 residues. The CDR3 DNA reads as TGTGCCAGCAGCTTAAGGGCCGGGGAGCTGTTTTTT. Protein: CASSLRAGELFF.

This chain uses TRBV7-9 with TRBJ2-7; 9 positions match TRBD1. Trimming cost V 5 bases and J 4 bases; bases outside gene matches: 9. Per the germline V gene, CDR1 is SEHNR and CDR2 is FQNEAQ (reference sequence). The CDR3 spans 15 residues. CDR3 loop: CASSRTGGDGYEQYF. The CDR3 nucleotides are TGTGCCAGCAGCCGAACAGGGGGCGACGGGTACGAGCAGTACTTC.

The rearrangement uses TRBV6-5 and TRBJ1-1; TRBD1 might be the D (6 bases). CDR1 MNHEY and CDR2 SVGAGI come from the germline V gene. The CDR3 extends over 13 amino acids. The ends were cut back, 5 bases at V and 0 bases at J, with 7 bases in the middle. In DNA, the CDR3 is TGTGCCAGCAGTACAGGGTTGAACACTGAAGCTTTCTTT. Translating gives CASSTGLNTEAFF.

The chain links TRBV7-9 to TRBJ2-3; 9 bases map to TRBD2. The length of the CDR3 is 16 residues. V was pared by 11 bases and J by 3 bases, with 15 bases of the junction left unmatched. CDR1 and CDR2 from the germline V gene are SEHNR and FQNEAQ (reference sequence). CDR3 region: CAAATSGSEETDTQYF. Written as DNA, the CDR3 is TGTGCCGCAGCGACTAGCGGCTCGGAAGAGACAGATACGCAGTATTTT.

V is TRBV5-5 and J is TRBJ2-4; no reliable D call. Germline V gene data show CDR1 as SGHKS and CDR2 as YYEKEE (reference sequence). V was trimmed by 3 bases and J by 4 bases, leaving 8 bases between them. The CDR3 covers 13 residues. CDR3 coding DNA: TGTGCCAGCAGCTCGACACAGAAAAACATTCAGTACTTC. Translated: CASSSTQKNIQYF.

The V gene is TRBV30, the J gene TRBJ2-3, with 7 bases fitting TRBD2. The CDR3 contains 14 residues. Germline V gene data show CDR1 as GTSNPN and CDR2 as SVGIG (reference sequence). V was clipped by 5 bases and J by 3 bases; unmatched bases: 8. CDR3 bases: TGTGCCTGGGGACCGGGGGAGGGTACAGATACGCAGTATTTT. Translation gives CAWGPGEGTDTQYF.

The rearrangement uses TRBV14 and TRBJ1-5; D uncertain. The CDR3 is made up of 16 amino acids. Trimming shortened V by 4 bases and J by 3 bases, and 16 bases separated the two germline ends. CDR1 SGHDN and CDR2 FVKESK come from the germline V gene. This CDR3 reads CASSRPQISLNQPQHF. In DNA form, the CDR3 reads TGTGCCAGCAGCCGACCACAGATATCCCTCAATCAGCCCCAGCATTTT.

V usage is TRBV28 and J usage is TRBJ2-7; D is tentatively TRBD1 or TRBD2 (5 bases each). The CDR3 sequence is 13 residues long. Per germline, CDR1 MDHEN and CDR2 SYDVKM. Deletions cut 2 bases from V and 2 bases from J, with 7 bases between. DNA of the CDR3: TGTGCCAGCAGTTTAGGGACGCCCTACGAGCAGTACTTC. Translated, it gives CASSLGTPYEQYF. The full variable domain, in which reference TRBV28 and TRBJ2-7 provide the parts outside the CDR3, is DVKVTQSSRYLVKRTGEKVFLECVQDMDHENMFWYRQDPGLGLRLIYFSYDVKMKEKGDIPEGYSVSREKKERFSLILESASTNQTSMYLCASSLGTPYEQYFGPGTRLTVT.

This chain uses TRBV19 with TRBJ1-1, with TRBD1 matching over 9 bases. CDR3 length: 14 residues. The ends lost 6 bases at V and 1 base at J; junction bases unmatched: 3. Germline lookup yields CDR1 LNHDA and CDR2 SQIVND (reference sequence). The CDR3 sequence is CASSRDRENTEAFF. The CDR3 nucleotides read TGTGCCAGTAGCCGGGACAGGGAGAACACTGAAGCTTTCTTT.

The chain links TRBV10-3 to TRBJ1-3; D call uncertain. Per germline, CDR1 ENHRY and CDR2 SYGVKD. This CDR3 spans 16 amino acids. With 2 bases removed from V and 7 bases from J, the gap between germline ends came to 18 bases. CDR3 bases: TGTGCCATCAGTGAGCCTCGAGGCGGGTTACTTAACACCATATATTTT. Protein sequence: CAISEPRGGLLNTIYF.

The genes are TRBV18 and TRBJ2-3; 10 bases line up with TRBD2. The V gene's germline CDR1 is KGHSH and CDR2 LQKENI. The length of the CDR3 is 16 residues. V was pared by 5 bases and J by 1 base, with 6 bases of the junction left unmatched. The DNA of the CDR3 is TGTGCCAGCTCAGCCATTCTAGCGGGAGGCACAGATACGCAGTATTTT. This encodes CASSAILAGGTDTQYF.

This rearrangement joins TRBV25-1 to TRBJ1-2; D call uncertain. Per the germline V gene, CDR1 is MGHDK and CDR2 is SYGVNS. V was pared by 3 bases and J by 2 bases, with 10 bases between. CDR3 length: 14 residues. The CDR3 is CASSDFLYNYGYTF. The CDR3 DNA is TGTGCCAGCAGTGATTTTTTGTACAACTATGGCTACACCTTC.

The chain links TRBV27 to TRBJ2-1, with 7 bases lining up with TRBD2. CDR1 and CDR2 from the germline V gene are MNHEY and SMNVEV (reference sequence). Losses at the gene ends were 1 base for V and 5 bases for J; bases not matched to a gene: 5. The CDR3 has 15 residues. For the CDR3, the DNA is TGTGCCAGCAGTTTATGGGTAGCGGGCGACAATGAGCAGTTCTTC. It specifies CASSLWVAGDNEQFF.

This clone was detected a few times. The rearrangement joins TRBV5-1 to TRBJ1-2, with D unclear. V was trimmed by 4 bases and J by 5 bases, leaving 15 bases between them. Germline V gives CDR1 SGHRS, CDR2 YFSETQ. The CDR3 extends over 14 amino acids. The CDR3 spells CASSRPDNSYGYTF. CDR3 sequence (DNA): TGCGCCAGCAGCCGCCCAGATAATTCATATGGCTACACCTTC.

This clone was counted a single time. V is TRBV7-8 and J is TRBJ2-5, with TRBD2 matching 10 bases. Germline V lookup: CDR1 SGHVS, CDR2 FQNEAQ. Unmatched junction bases numbered 8, after V lost 2 bases and J lost 5 bases. The CDR3 has 16 residues. The CDR3 bases are TGTGCCAGCAGCTTATGGAGGCTAGCGGGAGTCGAGACCCAGTACTTC. Translated, it gives CASSLWRLAGVETQYF.

This chain joins TRBV25-1 and TRBJ2-5; 10 nucleotides line up with TRBD2. From germline, CDR1 is MGHDK and CDR2 SYGVNS. The length of the CDR3 is 15 residues. Trimming at V came to 3 bases and at J to 2 bases, leaving 3 bases not matched to a gene. The CDR3 nucleotides read TGTGCCAGCAGTGACAGGACTAGCGGTCAAGAGACCCAGTACTTC. Its protein is CASSDRTSGQETQYF.

V is TRBV27 and J is TRBJ2-5; D may be TRBD1 (5 bases). V lost 8 bases, J lost 5 bases, and 12 bases lay in between. This CDR3 is 12 amino acids long. The V gene's germline CDR1 is MNHEY and CDR2 SMNVEV (reference sequence). Written as DNA, the CDR3 is TGTGCCAGCGGCAGGGATGGGGAGACCCAGTACTTC. Translation gives CASGRDGETQYF.